Described below is a single T cell receptor beta chain sequence and its context. Its antigen remains unknown. The PCR made use of 60 Vbeta and 13 Jbeta primers. Only in-frame clones appear in the TCRdb table, and some are missing; sequencing was by immunoSEQ multiplex PCR. The sample includes about 100,000 clones, under 80% of them seen just once. The entry originates in a study of cytomegalovirus exposure and HLA in healthy donors. Overall study: A prior analysis found 117 million unique TCR beta sequences from around 190 million T cells.

Germline CDR1 SGHRS, CDR2 YFSETQ. Deletions cut 0 bases from V and 1 base from J, with 16 bases between. The CDR3 has 18 residues. Study outcomes and limitations: In a later analysis, a genetic analysis reported fewer productive-TCR N-insertions in an Asian-associated ancestry cluster than the cohort average.

The sequence was collected from a man aged 35-49 years in good health and CMV-seronegative. Sequences were obtained from PBMCs. The V call is TRBV5-1, the J call TRBJ2-2; a possible D gene is TRBD1 (6 bases). The CDR3 spells CASSLEPGQKLNTGELFF. The CDR3 region has the DNA TGCGCCAGCAGCTTGGAACCGGGACAAAAATTGAACACCGGGGAGCTGTTTTTT.